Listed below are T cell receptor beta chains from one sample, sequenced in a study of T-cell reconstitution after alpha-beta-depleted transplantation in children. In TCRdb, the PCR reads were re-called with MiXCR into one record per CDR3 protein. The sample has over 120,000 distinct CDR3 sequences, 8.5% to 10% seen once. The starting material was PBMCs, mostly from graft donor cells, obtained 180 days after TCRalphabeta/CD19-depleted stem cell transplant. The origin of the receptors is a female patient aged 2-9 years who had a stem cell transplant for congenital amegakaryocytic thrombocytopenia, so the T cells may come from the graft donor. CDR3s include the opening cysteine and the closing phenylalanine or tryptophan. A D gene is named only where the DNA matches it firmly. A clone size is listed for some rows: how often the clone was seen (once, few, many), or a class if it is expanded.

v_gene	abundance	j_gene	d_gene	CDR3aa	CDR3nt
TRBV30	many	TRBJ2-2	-	CAQGRRAGELFF	TGTGCCCAGGGTAGAAGGGCCGGGGAGCTGTTTTTT
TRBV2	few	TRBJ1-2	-	CASSEEGRANYGYTF	TGTGCCAGCAGTGAAGAGGGTCGGGCTAACTATGGCTACACCTTC
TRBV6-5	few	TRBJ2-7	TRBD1	CASSSQGATHF	TGTGCCAGCAGTTCACAGGGGGCAACACACTTC
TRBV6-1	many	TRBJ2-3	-	CASREQASFTDTQYF	TGTGCCAGCAGAGAACAGGCCAGCTTCACAGATACGCAGTATTTT
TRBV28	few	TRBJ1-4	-	CASSLRTAPLATNEKLFF	TGTGCCAGCAGTCTCAGGACGGCACCCTTAGCAACTAATGAAAAACTGTTTTTT
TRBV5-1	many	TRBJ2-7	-	CASSPVFRQYEQYF	TGCGCCAGCAGCCCAGTTTTTCGCCAGTACGAGCAGTACTTC
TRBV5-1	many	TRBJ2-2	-	CASRQGPGELFF	TGCGCCAGCAGGCAGGGCCCCGGGGAGCTGTTTTTT
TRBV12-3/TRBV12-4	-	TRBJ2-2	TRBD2	CASSRRGYTGELFF	TGTGCCAGCAGCCGGCGGGGGTACACCGGGGAGCTGTTTTTT
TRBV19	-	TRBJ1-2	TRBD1	CASSIRDSHNGYTF	TGTGCCAGTAGTATCCGGGACAGTCACAATGGCTACACCTTC
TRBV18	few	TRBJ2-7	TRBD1	CASSHPDRVREQYF	TGTGCCAGCTCACACCCGGACAGGGTGAGAGAGCAGTACTTC
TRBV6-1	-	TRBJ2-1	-	CASSKPTGYNEQFF	TGTGCCAGCAGTAAGCCTACGGGGTACAATGAGCAGTTCTTC
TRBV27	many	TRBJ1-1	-	CASSLNRVETEAFF	TGTGCCAGCAGTTTAAACAGGGTTGAGACGGAGGCTTTCTTT
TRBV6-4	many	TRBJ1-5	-	CASSGRGDQPQHF	TGTGCCAGCAGTGGGCGAGGAGATCAGCCCCAGCATTTT
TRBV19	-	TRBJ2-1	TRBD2	CASSPGTSGSVNEQFF	TGTGCCAGTAGTCCCGGGACTAGCGGGAGCGTAAATGAGCAGTTCTTC
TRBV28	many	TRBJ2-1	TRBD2	CASIAGVGNEQFF	TGTGCCAGCATAGCGGGAGTTGGTAATGAGCAGTTCTTC
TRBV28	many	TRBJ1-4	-	CASSLTDEKLFF	TGTGCCAGCAGTTTAACAGATGAAAAACTGTTTTTT
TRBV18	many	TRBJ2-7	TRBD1	CASSHRDSTYEQYF	TGTGCCAGCTCACACCGGGACAGCACCTACGAGCAGTACTTC
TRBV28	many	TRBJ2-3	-	CASSFIGPTPDTQYF	TGTGCCAGCAGTTTTATCGGACCGACTCCAGATACGCAGTATTTT
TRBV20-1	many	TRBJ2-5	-	CSASGGRVQETQYF	TGCAGTGCTAGTGGGGGCCGGGTCCAAGAGACCCAGTACTTC
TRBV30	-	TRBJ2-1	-	CAWSVVRLSSYNEQFF	TGTGCCTGGAGTGTAGTACGCCTAAGCTCCTACAATGAGCAGTTCTTC
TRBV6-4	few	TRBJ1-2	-	CASSEGGGYGYTF	TGTGCCAGCAGTGAAGGGGGAGGCTATGGCTACACCTTC
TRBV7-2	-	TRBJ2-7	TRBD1	CASSLLSGTGTYEQYF	TGTGCCAGCAGCTTATTGAGCGGGACAGGGACATACGAGCAGTACTTC
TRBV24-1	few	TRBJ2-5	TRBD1	CATSDLRPGGETQYF	TGTGCCACCAGTGATTTGAGGCCAGGGGGAGAGACCCAGTACTTC
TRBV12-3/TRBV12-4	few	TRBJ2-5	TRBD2	CASSWLAGVDETQYF	TGTGCCAGCAGTTGGCTAGCGGGAGTTGATGAGACCCAGTACTTC
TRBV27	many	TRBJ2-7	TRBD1	CASSTQAGTGSYEQYF	TGTGCCAGCAGTACCCAGGCCGGGACAGGGTCCTACGAGCAGTACTTC
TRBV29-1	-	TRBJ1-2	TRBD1	CSVEEDRGGYTF	TGCAGCGTTGAGGAGGACAGGGGAGGCTACACCTTC
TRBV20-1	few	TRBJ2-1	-	CSARVGGLARNEQFF	TGCAGTGCTAGAGTCGGGGGTCTGGCACGCAATGAGCAGTTCTTC
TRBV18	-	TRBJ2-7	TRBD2	CASSPGTSAASYEQYF	TGTGCCAGCTCACCGGGAACTAGCGCTGCCTCCTACGAGCAGTACTTC
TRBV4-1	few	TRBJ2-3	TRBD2	CASSLDGTSGDTQYF	TGCGCCAGCAGTCTCGACGGGACTAGTGGGGATACGCAGTATTTT
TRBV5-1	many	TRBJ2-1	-	CASSLVVTYNEQFF	TGCGCCAGCAGCTTGGTAGTGACCTACAATGAGCAGTTCTTC
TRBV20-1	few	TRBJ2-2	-	CSAIPDNEQKNTGELFF	TGCAGTGCTATCCCCGACAACGAACAGAAAAACACCGGGGAGCTGTTTTTT
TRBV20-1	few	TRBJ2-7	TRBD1	CSVPGQGTYEQYF	TGCAGTGTCCCGGGACAGGGGACCTACGAGCAGTACTTC
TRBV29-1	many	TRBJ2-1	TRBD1	CSAAGTVWFNEQFF	TGCAGCGCCGCCGGGACAGTTTGGTTCAATGAGCAGTTCTTC
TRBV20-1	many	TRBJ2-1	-	CSAREGGQYNEQFF	TGCAGTGCTAGAGAGGGGGGACAGTACAATGAGCAGTTCTTC
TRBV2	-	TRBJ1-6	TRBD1	CASRGQGARNSPLHF	TGTGCCAGCAGGGGACAGGGGGCGCGTAATTCACCCCTCCACTTT
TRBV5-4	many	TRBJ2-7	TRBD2	CASRPAWEGSYEQYF	TGTGCCAGCAGGCCTGCGTGGGAGGGTAGCTACGAGCAGTACTTC
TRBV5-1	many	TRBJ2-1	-	CASSPLRDF	TGCGCCAGCAGCCCCCTCAGGGACTTC
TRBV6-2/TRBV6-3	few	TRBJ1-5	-	CASSYRNQPQHF	TGTGCCAGCAGTTACCGTAATCAGCCCCAGCATTTT
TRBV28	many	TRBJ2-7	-	CASSLQGGEQYF	TGTGCCAGCAGTTTACAGGGAGGCGAGCAGTACTTC